What follows are 31 T cell receptor beta chains derived from one specimen sequenced in a study of Ad26.COV2.S vaccination and SARS-CoV-2 variants. Some clones are missing from TCRdb's copy, which holds only in-frame ones; the method was immunoSEQ multiplex PCR. The repertoire holds more than 400,000 clones, with approximately 90% as singletons. Treatment meaning: roughly 20 received Ad26.COV2.S at low or high dose, single or two shots; about 5 received placebo; per-sample allocation not given. The samples were gathered on day 63 after the first injection of vaccine or placebo. Specimen: peripheral blood, collected in a trial of Ad26.COV2.S vaccine versus placebo. The receptors derive from a person between 18 and 65 years old who received the Ad26.COV2.S COVID-19 vaccine or a placebo.

The V gene is TRBV5-8, the J gene TRBJ1-3; D remains ambiguous. V was clipped by 0 bases and J by 1 base, with 11 bases between them. The CDR3 is 16 amino acids. Germline CDR1 and CDR2: SGHTS and YDEGEE. CDR3 DNA: TGTGCCAGCAGCTTGGAAGCAGCCTCTTCTGGAAACACCATATATTTT. It encodes CASSLEAASSGNTIYF.

This chain uses TRBV4-1 with TRBJ2-7; 8 bases map to TRBD1. Germline CDR1 reads MGHRA; CDR2 reads YSYEKL. The trim removed 6 bases at V and 6 bases at J, leaving 4 bases unmatched. The CDR3 consists of 12 residues. The CDR3 region has the DNA TGCGCCAGCAGTTTACAGGGGGGCGAGCAGTACTTC. Protein sequence: CASSLQGGEQYF.

CDR3 DNA: TGTGCCAGTAACAGGGTCCGCGAGACCCAGTACTTC. Translation: CASNRVRETQYF. The rearrangement links TRBV2 to TRBJ2-5, with D tentatively TRBD1 (6 bases). From germline, CDR1 is SNHLY and CDR2 FYNNEI. Trimming removed 9 bases from V and 5 bases from J, with 13 bases in between. The CDR3 has 12 residues.

The chain carries TRBV27 and TRBJ2-7, with 9 bases aligning to TRBD2. Germline loops: CDR1 MNHEY, CDR2 SMNVEV (reference sequence). With 2 bases clipped from V and 4 bases from J, the junction kept 3 bases outside the gene matches. This CDR3 has 14 amino acids. CDR3 region: CASSLAGGLYEQYF. In DNA, the CDR3 is TGTGCCAGCAGTTTAGCGGGGGGGCTTTACGAGCAGTACTTC.

This clone is a singleton in its sample. J is TRBJ2-1 and V is TRBV5-1; weak D call: TRBD1 (7 bases). With 3 bases removed from V and 14 bases from J, the gap between germline ends came to 24 bases. Germline-derived CDR1 and CDR2 are SGHRS and YFSETQ. The CDR3 is made up of 15 amino acids. The CDR3, as DNA: TGCGCCAGCAGCTCACGTCGGGAGAGACAGGGTAGGGAGTTCTTC. Translating gives CASSSRRERQGREFF.

This clone was observed a single time. This chain links TRBV29-1 with TRBJ2-7; 11 nucleotides match TRBD1. The CDR3 loop spans 18 amino acids. Germline CDR1 reads SQVTM; CDR2 reads ANQGSEA. V was pared by 0 bases and J by 3 bases, with 13 bases of the junction left unmatched. Here the CDR3 DNA reads TGCAGCGTTGAAGATCCGGAGGTGGGGACAGGGGGTTTCTACGAGCAGTACTTC. It yields the protein CSVEDPEVGTGGFYEQYF.

The gene calls are TRBV5-1 and TRBJ2-2; 12 nucleotides agree with TRBD2. Looked up from germline, CDR1 is SGHRS and CDR2 is YFSETQ. After removal of 4 bases from V and 5 bases from J, the junction contained 6 bases not matched to a gene. The CDR3 runs 16 residues. The CDR3 DNA follows: TGCGCCAGCAGCATAACTAGCGGGGGGATAACCGGGGAGCTGTTTTTT. It codes for CASSITSGGITGELFF.

This chain connects TRBV27 to TRBJ1-2; 7 bases are shared with TRBD1. With 3 bases clipped from V and 3 bases from J, the junction kept 10 bases outside the gene matches. The CDR3 has 16 residues. Germline V gene data show CDR1 as MNHEY and CDR2 as SMNVEV (reference sequence). Written as DNA, the CDR3 is TGTGCCAGCAGTTTGAGTAGACAGGGATGGGACTATGGCTACACCTTC. It translates to CASSLSRQGWDYGYTF.

This clone has only one observation. The gene calls are TRBV15 and TRBJ2-3; TRBD2 agrees at 15 bases. This CDR3 is 16 amino acids long. Germline CDR1 is LNHNV and CDR2 is YYDKDF (reference sequence). With 1 base clipped from V and 4 bases from J, the junction kept 0 bases outside the gene matches. The CDR3 coding sequence is TGTGCCACCAGCAGAGGGACTAGCGGGGGGGCAGATACGCAGTATTTT. It is translated as CATSRGTSGGADTQYF.

The V and J genes are TRBV4-1 and TRBJ1-1; TRBD1 might be the D (6 bases). V was trimmed by 4 bases and J by 0 bases, leaving 12 bases between them. Germline CDR1 MGHRA, CDR2 YSYEKL. This CDR3 contains 15 residues. The CDR3 sequence is CASSPQRGMNTEAFF. CDR3 in DNA: TGCGCCAGCAGCCCTCAAAGGGGGATGAACACTGAAGCTTTCTTT.

The chain recombines TRBV4-3 with TRBJ1-2; D not certain. Per the germline V gene, CDR1 is LGHNA and CDR2 is YSLEER. The CDR3 extends over 16 amino acids. V lost 0 bases and J 2 bases, leaving 13 bases between the germline ends. The CDR3 is CASSQEAERLNYGYTF. As DNA, the CDR3 is TGCGCCAGCAGCCAAGAGGCGGAACGCCTAAACTATGGCTACACCTTC.

This clone has just one count. The chain links TRBV29-1 to TRBJ2-1; D is unclear. The CDR3 is 13 amino acids. The V gene lost 6 bases and the J gene lost 1 base, with 10 bases spanning the gap. Germline loops: CDR1 SQVTM, CDR2 ANQGSEA. The DNA for the CDR3 is TGCAGCGTGGAAAAAGGTTCCTACAATGAGCAGTTCTTC. This encodes CSVEKGSYNEQFF.

This chain joins TRBV7-6 and TRBJ2-1; D possibly corresponds to TRBD2 (6 bases). The CDR3 extends over 15 amino acids. Germline CDR1 and CDR2: SGHVS and FNYEAQ. V gave up 4 bases and J gave up 8 bases, with 18 bases separating them. Here the CDR3 reads CASSSRRGLVHEQFF. DNA of the CDR3: TGTGCCAGCAGCTCCAGGAGGGGCCTGGTTCATGAGCAGTTCTTC.

This clone was seen many times. The identical CDR3 is also encoded by other nucleotide sequences in the sample. The chain employs TRBV30 and TRBJ1-5, with TRBD1 matching over 7 bases. J was trimmed by 3 bases and V by 3 bases; bases with no gene match: 5. The germline V gene has CDR1 GTSNPN and CDR2 SVGIG (reference sequence). The CDR3 runs to 14 residues. The CDR3 DNA is TGTGCCTGGAGAAAGACAGGGAACAATCAGCCCCAGCATTTT. Translated: CAWRKTGNNQPQHF.

The chain uses TRBV6-5 and TRBJ2-7, with D perhaps TRBD1 (6 bases). V lost 0 bases and J lost 6, with 12 bases in between. The CDR3 runs 14 residues. CDR1 is MNHEY, CDR2 SVGAGI, per germline. Here the CDR3 DNA reads TGTGCCAGCAGTTACTCTCAGGGGTCGGGCGAGCAGTACTTC. Translating it yields CASSYSQGSGEQYF.

V gene TRBV14 combines with J gene TRBJ2-1, with D possibly matching TRBD2 (5 bases). The CDR3 sequence is 15 residues long. Trimming shortened V by 4 bases and J by 4 bases, and 14 bases separated the two germline ends. Germline V gene data show CDR1 as SGHDN and CDR2 as FVKESK. The CDR3 coding sequence is TGTGCCAGCAGCCTTCAAGGCGGAGGATACAATGAGCAGTTCTTC. Protein sequence: CASSLQGGGYNEQFF.

The CDR3 coding sequence is TGTGCCAGCAGCCTGGGACAGAACACCGGGGAGCTGTTTTTT. Encoded protein: CASSLGQNTGELFF. The chain employs TRBV7-7 and TRBJ2-2; maybe TRBD1 (6 bases). Germline CDR1 reads SSHAT; CDR2 reads FNYEAQ (reference sequence). The CDR3 has 14 amino acids. Trimming stripped 5 bases from V and 1 base from J, with 8 bases between.

V is TRBV7-9 and J is TRBJ1-3; 8 bases map to TRBD1. Germline-derived CDR1 and CDR2 are SEHNR and FQNEAQ (reference sequence). Trimming at V came to 3 bases and at J to 0 bases, leaving 4 bases not matched to a gene. This CDR3 has 16 amino acids. The CDR3 reads CASSLSQGASGNTIYF. The CDR3 DNA reads TGTGCCAGCAGCTTGAGTCAGGGGGCCTCTGGAAACACCATATATTTT.

The rearrangement uses TRBV27 and TRBJ2-7; TRBD1 matches at 7 bases. Germline-derived CDR1 and CDR2 are MNHEY and SMNVEV (reference sequence). The CDR3 sequence is 13 residues long. V lost 3 bases to trimming and J lost 6 bases; unmatched junction nucleotides: 5. The CDR3 protein is CASSLATGVEQYF. The DNA of the CDR3 is TGTGCCAGCAGTTTGGCTACAGGGGTCGAGCAGTACTTC.

The V and J genes are TRBV7-9 and TRBJ2-1; D may be TRBD2 (6 bases). The V end lost 5 bases, the J end lost 0 bases, and 11 bases lay between the germline ends. The CDR3 runs 15 residues. Per the germline V gene, CDR1 is SEHNR and CDR2 is FQNEAQ (reference sequence). CDR3 sequence (DNA): TGTGCCAGCAGCGACGGGGGACCCTCCTACAATGAGCAGTTCTTC. This sequence encodes CASSDGGPSYNEQFF. The full variable domain, in which reference TRBV7-9 and TRBJ2-1 provide the parts outside the CDR3, is DTGVSQNPRHKITKRGQNVTFRCDPISEHNRLYWYRQTLGQGPEFLTYFQNEAQLEKSRLLSDRFSAERPKGSFSTLEIQRTEQGDSAMYLCASSDGGPSYNEQFFGPGTRLTVL.

This clone was found once. In DNA, the CDR3 is TGCGCCGCGGGCGGGGGGGTAATGATAGATACGCAGTATTTT. Its translation: CAAGGGVMIDTQYF. This chain links TRBV4-3 with TRBJ2-3; 9 nucleotides line up with TRBD2. The V and J ends lost 11 bases and 5 bases, in that order; junction bases with no gene match: 11. The CDR3 covers 14 residues. CDR1 is LGHNA, CDR2 YSLEER, per germline.

This chain joins TRBV18 and TRBJ2-7, with 9 bases matching TRBD2. Germline-derived CDR1 and CDR2 are KGHSH and LQKENI. Trimming at V came to 5 bases and at J to 2 bases, leaving 4 bases not matched to a gene. The length of the CDR3 is 14 residues. The CDR3 DNA sequence: TGTGCCAGCTCAGAGAGCGGGGGGACCTACGAGCAGTACTTC. This gives the protein CASSESGGTYEQYF. Full variable domain (outside the CDR3, taken from reference TRBV18 and TRBJ2-7): NAGVMQNPRHLVRRRGQEARLRCSPMKGHSHVYWYRQLPEEGLKFMVYLQKENIIDESGMPKERFSAEFPKEGPSILRIQQVVRGDSAAYFCASSESGGTYEQYFGPGTRLTVT.

The sample holds a few counts of this clone. The V call is TRBV28, the J call TRBJ1-1; D unresolved. Per germline, CDR1 MDHEN and CDR2 SYDVKM. This CDR3 is 14 amino acids long. V shed 0 bases and J shed 1 base, with 6 bases lying between them. The CDR3 reads CASSLWSGNTEAFF. CDR3 DNA: TGTGCCAGCAGTTTATGGTCTGGGAACACTGAAGCTTTCTTT.

J is TRBJ2-7 and V is TRBV30, with no clear D. The germline V and J ends were trimmed by 1 base and 3 bases, with 13 bases remaining between them. Germline CDR1 is GTSNPN and CDR2 is SVGIG (reference sequence). CDR3 length: 14 residues. The CDR3 is CAWSAQFGGYEQYF. In DNA, the CDR3 is TGTGCCTGGAGTGCCCAGTTCGGTGGCTACGAGCAGTACTTC.

Written as DNA, the CDR3 is TGCGCCAGCAGCCGGCAGAGGACAGGGGGGGAATTTAACTATGGCTACACCTTC. This codes for CASSRQRTGGEFNYGYTF. The chain has TRBV4-1 and TRBJ1-2, with TRBD1 matching over 10 bases. V was clipped by 4 bases and J by 1 base; unmatched bases: 12. The CDR3 is made up of 18 amino acids. CDR1 is MGHRA and CDR2 is YSYEKL in the germline V gene.

The genes are TRBV2 and TRBJ2-7, with 10 bases identical to TRBD1. The trim removed 1 base at V and 2 bases at J, leaving 5 bases unmatched. The CDR3 loop spans 16 amino acids. CDR1 and CDR2 (germline): SNHLY, FYNNEI. The CDR3: CASSEGQGAIPYEQYF. CDR3 nucleotide sequence: TGTGCCAGCAGTGAAGGACAGGGGGCTATCCCCTACGAGCAGTACTTC.

The J gene is TRBJ1-1, the V gene TRBV29-1; 9 bases agree with TRBD1. The CDR3 totals 15 residues. The germline CDR1 and CDR2 sequences are SQVTM and ANQGSEA. J gave up 5 bases and V 5 bases, and 12 bases lay outside the gene matches. The CDR3 here is CSVQGQGNFFTEAFF. CDR3 nucleotide sequence: TGCAGCGTTCAGGGACAGGGCAACTTTTTTACTGAAGCTTTCTTT.

This chain uses TRBV6-5 with TRBJ1-1; D not resolved. CDR3 length: 14 residues. Germline CDR1 is MNHEY and CDR2 is SVGAGI. Trimming shortened V by 0 bases and J by 5 bases, and 10 bases separated the two germline ends. The CDR3 loop is CASSYSGGWTEAFF. The CDR3, as DNA: TGTGCCAGCAGTTACTCAGGAGGCTGGACTGAAGCTTTCTTT.

The rearrangement uses TRBV19 and TRBJ1-2, with unresolved D. The CDR3 runs 18 residues. Trimming pared 4 bases from V and 0 bases from J, leaving 21 bases between. Germline V CDR1 and CDR2: LNHDA, SQIVND (reference sequence). CDR3 protein: CASSKDLPGRLANYGYTF. The CDR3 bases are TGTGCCAGTAGTAAAGACCTTCCGGGGAGACTTGCTAACTATGGCTACACCTTC.

The chain joins TRBV6-5 to TRBJ2-7; D is uncertain. With 0 bases removed from V and 3 bases from J, the gap between germline ends came to 9 bases. Germline values: CDR1 MNHEY, CDR2 SVGAGI. This CDR3 has 14 residues. The CDR3 sequence is CASSYSKTHYEQYF. CDR3 nucleotide sequence: TGTGCCAGCAGTTACTCCAAGACACACTACGAGCAGTACTTC.

This sequence joins TRBV19 and TRBJ1-1; the match to TRBD1 covers 7 bases. The CDR3 spans 13 residues. Germline V gene data show CDR1 as LNHDA and CDR2 as SQIVND (reference sequence). V dropped 5 bases and J dropped 3; count of bases not matched to a gene: 3. CDR3 residues: CASSHRGDTEAFF. The CDR3, as DNA: TGTGCCAGTAGTCACAGGGGAGACACTGAAGCTTTCTTT.